The table lists the clone carrying this T cell receptor (beta chain) with many counts. Its antigen remains unidentified. This sample is drawn from a study of T-cell reconstitution after alpha-beta-depleted transplantation in children. The library targeted TCRbeta and was prepared with unique molecular identifiers. TCRdb passed the PCR reads through MiXCR, listing each CDR3 protein once. The sample has about 100,000 distinct CDR3 sequences; approximately 6.6% are singletons. Whole-study results and caveats: TCRbeta diversity was high at day 60 in some patients (a result of surviving recipient T cells and thymic progenitors). After one year, T-cell counts and TCRbeta diversity mostly came from new T cells. Several hundred rapidly expanded clones from non-depleted graft cells reportedly supplied alpha-beta T cells about two months post-transplant.

V dropped 6 bases and J dropped 6 bases, with 11 bases sitting between them. The CDR3 spans 13 residues. Germline values: CDR1 MNHNY, CDR2 SVGAGI (reference sequence). V usage is TRBV6-6 and J usage is TRBJ2-2; D is unclear. The source is a male patient under 10 years old who had a stem cell transplant for acute lymphoblastic leukemia, so the T cells may come from the graft donor. Specimen: PBMCs, mostly from graft donor cells, collected 360 days after TCRalphabeta/CD19-depleted stem cell transplant. CDR3 region: CASRIGWAGELFF. As DNA, the CDR3 is TGTGCCAGCAGGATAGGGTGGGCCGGGGAGCTGTTTTTT.